The 18 T cell receptor beta chains below all came from one sample that was sequenced in a study of blood T cell repertoires in COVID-19. Data came from immunoSEQ multiplex PCR; TCRdb stores just in-frame clones and leaves some out. There are roughly 25,000 clones in the sample; around 83% occur only once, and roughly 8.9% lies in the top ten. Specimen: peripheral blood. The receptors stem from a human donor in a cohort sampled during active COVID-19.

The chain is built from TRBV7-3 and TRBJ1-1; no clear D gene. Germline CDR1 reads SGHTA; CDR2 reads FQGTGA. V lost 2 bases, J lost 4 bases, and 8 bases lay in between. The CDR3 is 13 residues long. This CDR3 is CASSLYTTTEAFF. CDR3 bases: TGTGCCAGCAGCTTATACACAACCACTGAAGCTTTCTTT.

The V and J genes are TRBV6-2 or TRBV6-3 and TRBJ1-2; D not certain. This CDR3 is 14 amino acids long. Germline V CDR1 and CDR2: MNHEY, SVGEGT. Trimming removed 0 bases at V and 5 bases at J, with 10 bases between. CDR3 in amino acids: CASSYSWPPYGYTF. The CDR3 DNA reads TGTGCCAGCAGTTACTCGTGGCCTCCTTATGGCTACACCTTC.

This chain connects TRBV27 to TRBJ2-7; TRBD1 matches 7 bases. This CDR3 has 16 residues. V trimming: 3 bases; J trimming: 4 bases; junction bases outside the gene matches: 12. Germline values: CDR1 MNHEY, CDR2 SMNVEV (reference sequence). The CDR3 spells CASSFGQVVSLYEQYF. CDR3 DNA: TGTGCCAGCAGTTTCGGACAGGTTGTTTCACTTTACGAGCAGTACTTC.

The V and J genes are TRBV21-1 and TRBJ2-3; the table's D call, TRBD1, was not checked against the DNA. TRBV21-1 counts as a pseudogene. The length of the CDR3 is 16 residues. CDR3 DNA: TGTGCCAGCAGCAAAGACAGGGGGGCCGGCGCAGATACGCAGTATTTT. Amino acids: CASSKDRGAGADTQYF.

J is TRBJ1-5 and V is TRBV7-9; D not certain. The CDR3 runs 14 residues. CDR1 is SEHNR, CDR2 FQNEAQ, per germline (reference sequence). V lost 1 base and J lost 5, with 9 bases in between. Here the CDR3 DNA reads TGTGCCAGCAGCTTAGGTCGCGGGGATCAGCCCCAGCATTTT. Translated: CASSLGRGDQPQHF.

This clone occurred a few times. The chain links TRBV10-3 to TRBJ1-3; no reliable D call. V was cut by 3 bases and J by 6 bases, with 9 bases left in between. CDR1 is ENHRY, CDR2 SYGVKD, per germline. The CDR3 consists of 13 residues. CDR3 in DNA: TGTGCCATCAGTGACCCCGGGATAAACACCATATATTTT. Protein sequence: CAISDPGINTIYF.

The chain recombines TRBV6-4 with TRBJ2-2; maybe TRBD1 (6 bases). V shed 4 bases and J shed 3 bases, with 9 bases lying between them. Germline lookup yields CDR1 MRHNA and CDR2 SNTAGT. CDR3 length: 14 amino acids. The CDR3 spells CASSGGLDTGELFF. The CDR3 region has the DNA TGTGCCAGCAGTGGGGGGCTCGACACCGGGGAGCTGTTTTTT.

This clone came up a few times. The chain couples TRBV30 to TRBJ1-3, with TRBD1 matching over 8 bases. This CDR3 spans 15 amino acids. The V gene's germline CDR1 is GTSNPN and CDR2 SVGIG (reference sequence). The V and J ends lost 2 bases and 3 bases, in that order; junction bases with no gene match: 6. In nucleotides, the CDR3 is TGTGCCTGGAGTCCAGACAGGGGCCTTGGAAACACCATATATTTT. It yields the protein CAWSPDRGLGNTIYF.

The V call is TRBV6-2 or TRBV6-3, the J call TRBJ2-7; maybe TRBD1 (6 bases). The germline CDR1 and CDR2 sequences are MNHEY and SVGEGT. The V end was cut by 2 bases, the J end by 1 base, with 12 bases between. The CDR3 is made up of 15 amino acids. The CDR3: CASSYPDRTSYEQYF. The CDR3 bases are TGTGCCAGCAGTTACCCCGACAGGACTTCCTACGAGCAGTACTTC.

The J gene is TRBJ2-1, the V gene TRBV28; 13 bases align to TRBD2. The CDR3 sequence is 16 residues long. Germline V gene sequence: CDR1 MDHEN, CDR2 SYDVKM. V trimming: 6 bases; J trimming: 1 base; junction bases outside the gene matches: 3. CDR3 sequence: CASSGLAGESYNEQFF. The CDR3, as DNA: TGTGCCAGCAGCGGACTAGCGGGAGAGTCCTACAATGAGCAGTTCTTC.

In its sample, this clone is medium-sized. The chain links TRBV9 to TRBJ1-2, with D possibly matching TRBD1 (5 bases). The CDR3 extends over 14 amino acids. Trimming removed 3 bases at V and 7 bases at J, with 16 bases between. The V gene's germline CDR1 is SGDLS and CDR2 YYNGEE. DNA of the CDR3: TGTGCCAGCAGCGGGGGTTCAGGGAACCCTGGCTACACCTTC. This codes for CASSGGSGNPGYTF.

The chain recombines TRBV28 with TRBJ2-3; TRBD1 matches 9 bases. Germline CDR1 reads MDHEN; CDR2 reads SYDVKM. After removal of 6 bases from V and 5 bases from J, the junction contained 6 bases not matched to a gene. This CDR3 has 14 residues. In DNA form, the CDR3 reads TGTGCCAGCAGGGGGGGGACAGGGTTAGATACGCAGTATTTT. Translation gives CASRGGTGLDTQYF.

V gene TRBV9 combines with J gene TRBJ1-1; 10 bases map to TRBD1. The CDR3 length is 17 residues. Germline V lookup: CDR1 SGDLS, CDR2 YYNGEE. Unmatched junction bases numbered 11, after V lost 6 bases and J lost 0 bases. The DNA for the CDR3 is TGTGCCAGCAATCCGGGGGACAGGGGTCCGATGAACACTGAAGCTTTCTTT. This translates into CASNPGDRGPMNTEAFF.

This chain links TRBV6-6 with TRBJ2-7; 8 positions match TRBD2. V dropped 2 bases and J dropped 0; count of bases not matched to a gene: 3. This CDR3 has 15 amino acids. Germline CDR1 reads MNHNY; CDR2 reads SVGAGI (reference sequence). CDR3 DNA: TGTGCCAGCAGTTACGAAGCGGGAGCCTCCTACGAGCAGTACTTC. It encodes CASSYEAGASYEQYF.

In this sample, this clone turned up once. The chain carries TRBV27 and TRBJ2-7; D is uncertain. The CDR3 extends over 13 amino acids. Per germline, CDR1 MNHEY and CDR2 SMNVEV (reference sequence). Deletions cut 7 bases from V and 2 bases from J, with 12 bases between. In DNA form, the CDR3 reads TGTGCCAGCAATGACTTGACGACCTACGAGCAGTACTTC. Translating gives CASNDLTTYEQYF.

This chain connects TRBV2 to TRBJ2-5; no clear D. V dropped 6 bases and J dropped 0 bases, with 5 bases sitting between them. This CDR3 has 12 residues. Germline-derived CDR1 and CDR2 are SNHLY and FYNNEI. The CDR3 here is CASRTDQETQYF. CDR3 bases: TGTGCCAGCAGAACGGACCAAGAGACCCAGTACTTC.

This chain uses TRBV14 with TRBJ1-2, with 7 bases lining up with TRBD1. Germline values: CDR1 SGHDN, CDR2 FVKESK. There are 14 residues in the CDR3. V shed 0 bases, J shed 4 bases, and the junction held 2 bases outside the gene matches. The CDR3 is CASSQEEGAYGYTF. DNA for the CDR3: TGTGCCAGCAGCCAAGAGGAGGGGGCCTATGGCTACACCTTC.

The gene calls are TRBV27 and TRBJ2-2, with D unclear. Per germline, CDR1 MNHEY and CDR2 SMNVEV (reference sequence). The CDR3 is 12 residues long. Trimming took off 3 bases at V and 7 bases at J, with 6 bases between the two ends. The CDR3 DNA sequence: TGTGCCAGCAGTTTCAGTGTCGGGGAGCTGTTTTTT. This gives the protein CASSFSVGELFF.